These 29 T cell receptor beta chains share one sample of origin, sequenced in a study of cytomegalovirus exposure and HLA in healthy donors (dated by TCRdb to between 2016 and 2019). Libraries were constructed by the immunoSEQ multiplex PCR assay. Held by TCRdb, this immuneACCESS table contains in-frame sequences only and omits some clones. Under half of the omission traces to an unresolved V gene where checked; the cause of the rest is unknown. For this sample the table gives 200,000 to 300,000 clones, of which around 86% were detected only once. Around 1.3% of the sample goes to the ten largest clones. Sequencing used PBMCs. These TCRs come from a woman in her 30s in good health and CMV-seropositive.

The rearrangement uses TRBV10-2 and TRBJ2-2; 7 bases agree with TRBD1. The V gene's germline CDR1 is WSHSY and CDR2 SAAADI. The CDR3 length is 17 residues. After removal of 6 bases from V and 1 base from J, the junction contained 11 bases not matched to a gene. The CDR3 bases are TGCGCCAGCAGCTCCTCCAACAGGGGCTGGAACACCGGGGAGCTGTTTTTT. This encodes CASSSSNRGWNTGELFF.

The table lists this clone with a count of one. CDR3 region: CASSADGGNEKLFF. The CDR3 nucleotides read TGCGCCAGCAGCGCGGACGGGGGGAATGAAAAACTGTTTTTT. The chain joins TRBV5-1 to TRBJ1-4, with D maybe TRBD1 (5 bases). In germline, CDR1 is SGHRS, CDR2 YFSETQ. The CDR3 is 14 amino acids. Trimming shortened V by 4 bases and J by 5 bases, and 12 bases separated the two germline ends.

The genes are TRBV5-4 and TRBJ1-1, with 9 bases identical to TRBD1. The germline V gene encodes CDR1 SGHNT and CDR2 YYREEE (reference sequence). CDR3 length: 15 residues. Unmatched junction bases numbered 6, after V lost 2 bases and J lost 4 bases. CDR3 DNA sequence: TGTGCCAGCAGCTTCCCTGGGACAGGGAGCACTGAAGCTTTCTTT. Translation: CASSFPGTGSTEAFF.

DNA for the CDR3: TGCGCCAGCGCCCCTGGGAGAGCCTCCTACGAGCAGTACTTC. Translating gives CASAPGRASYEQYF. The V call is TRBV10-2, the J call TRBJ2-7, with D possibly matching TRBD2 (5 bases). CDR3 length: 14 amino acids. Trimming took 8 bases from V and 0 from J, leaving 14 bases between them. CDR1 and CDR2 (germline): WSHSY, SAAADI.

This clone was detected a few times. The V gene is TRBV11-2, the J gene TRBJ2-7, with 9 bases lining up with TRBD2. This CDR3 region has 15 residues. Germline-derived CDR1 and CDR2 are SGHAT and FQNNGV. The V and J ends lost 4 bases and 6 bases, in that order; junction bases with no gene match: 10. The CDR3 bases are TGTGCCAGCAGCTCAATAGCGGGAGCATGGGGCGAGCAGTACTTC. Its translation: CASSSIAGAWGEQYF.

This chain's CDR3 is CASSFSENGELFF. Here the CDR3 DNA reads TGTGCCAGCAGTTTTTCGGAGAACGGGGAGCTGTTTTTT. The chain recombines TRBV27 with TRBJ2-2, with D unclear. The CDR3 sequence is 13 residues long. V shed 3 bases and J shed 7 bases, with 9 bases lying between them. Germline loops: CDR1 MNHEY, CDR2 SMNVEV (reference sequence).

The chain uses TRBV21-1 and TRBJ2-7; the table's D gene call, TRBD2, was not cross checked with the DNA. TRBV21-1 is noted as a pseudogene. CDR3 size: 14 residues. CDR3 nucleotides: TGTGCCAGCAGCAAGCGGGAGGGCCACTACGAGCAGTACTTC. Translated: CASSKREGHYEQYF.

The genes are TRBV27 and TRBJ1-1, with a weak D call TRBD1 (5 bases). CDR1 MNHEY and CDR2 SMNVEV come from the germline V gene (reference sequence). V was clipped by 6 bases and J by 6 bases, with 14 bases between them. This CDR3 comprises 13 residues. This CDR3 is CASRIRGRAEAFF. The CDR3 nucleotides are TGTGCCAGCAGAATAAGGGGTCGGGCTGAAGCTTTCTTT.

The chain links TRBV5-1 to TRBJ2-5, with D unclear. The CDR3 totals 15 residues. The V end lost 4 bases, the J end lost 0 bases, and 13 bases lay between the germline ends. Germline values: CDR1 SGHRS, CDR2 YFSETQ. CDR3 nucleotide sequence: TGCGCCAGCAGCGAGGTCGGTCCGTACCAAGAGACCCAGTACTTC. It translates to CASSEVGPYQETQYF.

This chain uses TRBV19 with TRBJ2-3; 9 bases are shared with TRBD2. CDR3 length: 15 residues. Germline trimming cut 7 bases from V and 6 bases from J; bases unmatched to any gene: 11. Germline V CDR1 and CDR2: LNHDA, SQIVND (reference sequence). CDR3 loop: CASKLAGEIGDTQYF. DNA for the CDR3: TGTGCCAGTAAATTAGCGGGAGAGATAGGGGATACGCAGTATTTT.

V usage is TRBV28 and J usage is TRBJ2-2; no firm D call. Germline CDR1 MDHEN, CDR2 SYDVKM. Trimming took 9 bases from V and 6 from J, leaving 11 bases between them. The CDR3 length is 12 residues. The CDR3 DNA follows: TGTGCCAGTAAAATCCGGGCCGGGGAGCTGTTTTTT. Encoded protein: CASKIRAGELFF.

The rearrangement uses TRBV5-1 and TRBJ2-7; D unresolved. Trimming left V 0 bases short and J 5 bases short, with 15 bases between. From germline, CDR1 is SGHRS and CDR2 YFSETQ. The CDR3 runs to 15 residues. The CDR3 here is CASSLEVQVPNEQYF. The CDR3 DNA reads TGCGCCAGCAGCTTGGAGGTCCAGGTTCCGAACGAGCAGTACTTC.

The chain carries TRBV19 and TRBJ2-7, with D perhaps matching TRBD1 (6 bases). Germline V gene data show CDR1 as LNHDA and CDR2 as SQIVND (reference sequence). The CDR3 sequence is 12 residues long. Deletions cut 6 bases from V and 3 bases from J, with 9 bases between. CDR3: CASSSQGYEQYF. CDR3 nucleotide sequence: TGTGCCAGTAGCTCACAGGGCTACGAGCAGTACTTC.

In DNA form, the CDR3 reads TGCGCCAGCAGCTCCCCAGGACAGCTCTCTGGAAACACCATATATTTT. Translated, it gives CASSSPGQLSGNTIYF. The chain has TRBV5-1 and TRBJ1-3; tentatively, D is TRBD1 (6 bases). Between the trimmed V and J ends, which lost 3 bases and 0 bases, there was a span of 13 bases. The CDR3 has 16 amino acids. Germline loops: CDR1 SGHRS, CDR2 YFSETQ.

V and J are TRBV6-4 and TRBJ2-1; D unresolved. This CDR3 is built from 13 residues. The ends were cut back, 3 bases at V and 9 bases at J, with 12 bases in the middle. Germline V gene sequence: CDR1 MRHNA, CDR2 SNTAGT. The CDR3 here is CASSDYESREQFF. CDR3 DNA sequence: TGTGCCAGCAGTGATTACGAGTCACGTGAGCAGTTCTTC.

V and J are TRBV7-2 and TRBJ1-3; D is perhaps TRBD1 (6 bases). The CDR3 loop spans 15 amino acids. Germline CDR1 reads SGHTA; CDR2 reads FQGNSA. The V gene lost 6 bases and the J gene lost 4 bases, with 16 bases spanning the gap. The DNA for the CDR3 is TGTGCCAGCAGTTTATCGGGACACCACGGAAACACCATATATTTT. It specifies CASSLSGHHGNTIYF. The entire variable domain, with the rest obtained from reference TRBV7-2 and TRBJ1-3, is as follows: GAGVSQSPSNKVTEKGKDVELRCDPISGHTALYWYRQSLGQGLEFLIYFQGNSAPDKSGLPSDRFSAERTGGSVSTLTIQRTQQEDSAVYLCASSLSGHHGNTIYFGEGSWLTVV.

The J gene is TRBJ1-1, the V gene TRBV29-1, with no clear D. V shed 0 bases and J shed 1 base, with 12 bases lying between them. The CDR3 is 15 amino acids. Germline-derived CDR1 and CDR2 are SQVTM and ANQGSEA. CDR3 region: CSVEDPEAWNTEAFF. The CDR3 bases are TGCAGCGTTGAAGACCCCGAGGCCTGGAACACTGAAGCTTTCTTT.

This clone was detected only a few times. V usage is TRBV5-1 and J usage is TRBJ1-2; D is possibly TRBD1 (6 bases). Germline-derived CDR1 and CDR2 are SGHRS and YFSETQ. The V end was cut by 2 bases, the J end by 8 bases, with 19 bases between. CDR3 size: 15 residues. The DNA of the CDR3 is TGCGCCAGCAGCTTCAGTGAGGGGGTGTCAGGAGGCTACACCTTC. Translated: CASSFSEGVSGGYTF.

The chain couples TRBV19 to TRBJ2-1; 7 bases align to TRBD1. With V trimmed by 3 bases and J by 0 bases, 5 bases remained unmatched. The CDR3 spans 16 residues. Looked up from germline, CDR1 is LNHDA and CDR2 is SQIVND (reference sequence). CDR3 amino acids: CASSMRDSSSYNEQFF. In nucleotides, the CDR3 is TGTGCCAGTAGTATGAGGGACAGCTCCTCCTACAATGAGCAGTTCTTC.

The chain combines TRBV18 with TRBJ2-7; 9 positions agree with TRBD2. The germline V gene encodes CDR1 KGHSH and CDR2 LQKENI. V lost 6 bases, J lost 2 bases, and 8 bases stayed unmatched. This CDR3 spans 15 amino acids. The CDR3 protein is CASSPETSGAYEQYF. The CDR3 DNA reads as TGTGCCAGCTCCCCAGAGACTAGCGGCGCCTACGAGCAGTACTTC.

V usage is TRBV6-5 and J usage is TRBJ2-5; 7 bases fit TRBD2. Germline CDR1 is MNHEY and CDR2 is SVGAGI. The ends lost 8 bases at V and 7 bases at J; junction bases unmatched: 10. The CDR3 spans 13 residues. The CDR3 is CASSTGGGGTQYF. CDR3 DNA: TGTGCCAGCTCTACCGGTGGGGGGGGGACCCAGTACTTC.

The genes are TRBV27 and TRBJ1-4; D might be TRBD1 (5 bases). CDR3 length equals 15 residues. With 5 bases removed from V and 8 bases from J, the gap between germline ends came to 18 bases. In germline, CDR1 is MNHEY, CDR2 SMNVEV (reference sequence). CDR3 sequence (DNA): TGTGCCAGCAGTCCCTTAGGCGGGGGAGGGGAAAAACTGTTTTTT. This sequence encodes CASSPLGGGGEKLFF.

The rearrangement joins TRBV6-6 to TRBJ1-2; D remains ambiguous. Per germline, CDR1 MNHNY and CDR2 SVGAGI (reference sequence). This CDR3 is built from 12 residues. The germline V and J ends were trimmed by 5 bases and 8 bases, with 12 bases remaining between them. CDR3 region: CASSPGYEGYTF. CDR3 nucleotide sequence: TGTGCCAGCAGTCCGGGTTACGAAGGCTACACCTTC.

The chain uses TRBV18 and TRBJ2-7; TRBD1 matches 7 bases. V trimming: 2 bases; J trimming: 4 bases; junction bases outside the gene matches: 5. The CDR3 spans 14 residues. Germline V gene sequence: CDR1 KGHSH, CDR2 LQKENI. CDR3 in DNA: TGTGCCAGCTCACCAAGACAGGGAGAATACGAGCAGTACTTC. This sequence encodes CASSPRQGEYEQYF.

This sequence joins TRBV7-9 and TRBJ2-1, with 16 bases lining up with TRBD2. Germline assignment: CDR1 SEHNR and CDR2 FQNEAQ (reference sequence). The length of the CDR3 is 15 residues. J gave up 8 bases and V 5 bases, and 3 bases lay outside the gene matches. For the CDR3, the DNA is TGTGCCAGCAGCCCGGGACTAGCGGGAGGGGATGAGCAGTTCTTC. Its translation is CASSPGLAGGDEQFF.

This clone was recorded only once. The chain combines TRBV4-1 with TRBJ2-2, with 7 bases aligning to TRBD2. The germline V gene has CDR1 MGHRA and CDR2 YSYEKL. The CDR3 is made up of 17 amino acids. V trimming: 1 base; J trimming: 7 bases; junction bases outside the gene matches: 12. The CDR3, as DNA: TGCGCCAGCAGCCAAGGGGGGGGGTCAGGTGTCGGCGGGGAGCTGTTTTTT. This translates into CASSQGGGSGVGGELFF.

The chain couples TRBV5-4 to TRBJ2-7; possibly TRBD2 for D (5 bases). This CDR3 region has 15 residues. CDR1 is SGHNT and CDR2 is YYREEE in the germline V gene (reference sequence). V shed 7 bases and J shed 4 bases, with 21 bases lying between them. CDR3 region: CASGYRSSTGYEQYF. DNA for the CDR3: TGTGCCAGCGGGTACCGGAGTTCGACGGGATACGAGCAGTACTTC. Variable domain in full (rest from reference TRBV5-4 and TRBJ2-7): ETGVTQSPTHLIKTRGQQVTLRCSSQSGHNTVSWYQQALGQGPQFIFQYYREEENGRGNFPPRFSGLQFPNYSSELNVNALELDDSALYLCASGYRSSTGYEQYFGPGTRLTVT.

This clone has only one observation. Distinct nucleotide sequences in the sample also encode this CDR3. The chain carries TRBV30 and TRBJ2-5, with 8 bases aligning to TRBD2. With V trimmed by 2 bases and J by 5 bases, 1 base remained unmatched. CDR1 is GTSNPN and CDR2 is SVGIG in the germline V gene (reference sequence). The CDR3 consists of 12 residues. The CDR3 is CAWSLAGETQYF. The DNA of the CDR3 is TGTGCCTGGAGTTTAGCGGGGGAGACCCAGTACTTC.

The chain employs TRBV12-5 and TRBJ2-1, with 9 bases lining up with TRBD1. This CDR3 comprises 14 residues. The germline gives CDR1 LGHNT, CDR2 FRNRAP. Germline trimming cut 1 base from V and 8 bases from J; bases unmatched to any gene: 3. The CDR3 bases are TGTGCTAGTGGTTTGGCGGGACAGGGTCATGAGCAGTTCTTC. Translated: CASGLAGQGHEQFF.